This T cell receptor (beta chain) was sequenced for a study of prognosis after radiotherapy for stage I lung cancer (dated by TCRdb to about 2021). Turning to the overall study: Between April 2018 and early 2019, approximately 18 stage I NSCLC patients were enrolled in Nanjing, China. Newly diagnosed primary stage I lung tumors were present in fourteen patients, and oligometastatic NSCLC after surgical resection of the primary tumor was present in about five patients. Every patient was deemed medically inoperable, around twelve because of comorbidities and 7 because they refused surgery. Ages in the cohort of 13 men and more than 5 women ranged from about 50 to 85 years, with a median of 74. Tumor histology was squamous cell carcinoma in more than five patients and adenocarcinoma in some 13. SBRT was delivered in 3 to 5 fractions with a biologically effective dose of at least 100 Gy, and image-guided IMRT or VMAT was used for delivery. In every patient, SBRT was given without any concurrent therapy. About 20% of the 19 patients developed distant metastases after SBRT, at a median of approximately 7 months; the other 15 showed no significant progression. Peripheral blood TCR beta repertoires were profiled in stage I NSCLC patients before and after stereotactic body radiotherapy, and the repertoires were related to distant failure. The study took one blood sample before SBRT and one after SBRT from each of roughly 19 patients and sequenced all 40 or so samples. The study at large found these results: No determination of tumor specificity was made for expanded TCR clones. Post-SBRT Shannon entropy and its change from baseline were lower in patients who developed distant metastases; baseline Shannon entropy was not associated with metastases. None of the reported P values were adjusted for multiple comparisons. TRBV and TRBJ usage frequencies reportedly varied with metastasis status, involving two V genes at baseline and several V and two J genes after SBRT. A decrease in unique TCR clone counts was observed after SBRT (median about 9,400 before versus about 7,000 after; Wilcoxon paired P=0.011). The small cohort and short follow-up limited the study, so independent validation of the findings is needed.

This clonotype was seen many times. It lacks a known antigen. Base quality data are lacking; no much larger clone is found one base away. All patients had node-negative disease on CT and PET/CT, and none had a history of other malignancies or prior chemotherapy or radiotherapy. Roughly 6 milliliters of peripheral venous blood were drawn into EDTA tubes at each of two time points. Ficoll-Paque Plus density-gradient centrifugation was used to isolate PBMCs. Right after collection, samples were placed at -80 degrees C and kept there until analysis. Cut back by 5 bases and 7 bases, the V and J ends lie 14 bases apart. CDR1 and CDR2 are drawn from the germline V gene: SGHVS, FNYEAQ. The CDR3 has 14 amino acids, counting the end cysteine and phenylalanine. Kept here is only the CDR3 DNA, which spans 42 bases and is read in frame from base 1. The TCR beta CDR3 region was amplified from genomic DNA by two rounds of multiplex PCR. The first PCR round used primers specific to each TRBV and TRBJ gene, with sequences filed in Chinese patent CN105087789A. Universal primers were used in the second PCR round. The Roche High Pure PCR Template Preparation Kit was used to extract genomic DNA from frozen PBMCs. An Illumina HiSeq 3000 was used to sequence the libraries paired-end with 151 bp reads. The study's own analysis went as follows. Raw reads lacking the multiplex PCR primer sequences were removed with CutAdapt. PEAR was used to merge high-quality paired reads into contigs. MiXCR assigned TRB V, D and J gene segments to each contig by aligning to reference sequences. CDR3 sequences were clustered by base quality and sequence similarity to remove sequencing errors. Diversity was calculated as Shannon entropy divided by the natural log of the number of productive TCR sequences. Clonality was computed as one minus the ratio of Shannon entropy to the natural log of the number of unique clonotypes. Using the Youden index from ROC curves, the researchers picked the repertoire-metric cut-offs for progression-free survival, and all analyses were carried out in R 3.5.3. TCRdb trimmed the raw reads at Q25, called clones with MiXCR and kept productive beta chains. Each record represents a unique CDR3 protein, reported with the most common genes and DNA among its rows. TCRdb's processing, not the authors' own work, is the source of the V and J calls. In all, the sample holds over 25,000 distinct CDR3 sequences, and under 60% of those were seen once. Together, the top ten hold 15% of the sample.

The chain couples TRBV7-6 to TRBJ1-4, with the identity of the D gene unclear. The clonotype comes from a donor at least 50 years old with non-small cell lung cancer. The source material was PBMCs, sampled before or after stereotactic body radiation therapy (not recorded which). The bases read TGTGCCAGCAGCCCCAGCGGGTTGGGTGAAAAACTGTTTTTT. Its protein product is CASSPSGLGEKLFF.